The T cell receptor beta chain under discussion was sequenced for a study of T cell responses to AZD1222 COVID-19 vaccine (dated by TCRdb to the early 2020s). Concerning the study at large: AZD1222 recipients whose second dose came at about 4 weeks and those whose second dose came at about 12 weeks were combined into one group, since spike-specific TCR depth and breadth did not differ between the two schedules. TCR sequencing covered fewer than 250 trial participants: approximately 200 given two doses of AZD1222 and approximately 26 given two doses of MenACWY control vaccine. Trial participants were enrolled by age into subgroups of 18-55, 56-69 and 70-plus years, and roughly 150, 30 and 60 TCR-sequenced participants, respectively, were included in these subgroups.

Here V drops 1 base and J drops 2 bases, and the junction holds 4 bases not matched to any gene. Spanning cysteine to phenylalanine, the CDR3 consists of 15 amino acids. Here the CDR3 DNA is all that survives: 45 bases in frame from base 1. CDR1 and CDR2 are read off the germline V gene as SGHDN and FVKESK. General study outcomes and caveats: Most participants were white British and females outnumbered males, and the authors suggested that clonal diversity may have been underestimated. Nearly half of unique spike-specific TCRs reportedly recognized epitopes outside regions mutated in the B.1.351 and B.1.1.7 variants. Vaccine-associated CD4 TCRs spanned the whole spike protein, with dominant responses in regions 160-218 and 743-854. Because no samples from the day 14 peak response were available, repertoires could be characterized only after the peak T cell response. After two AZD1222 doses, spike-specific TCR breadth and depth were significantly higher than at day 0 and than in MenACWY recipients. Conclusions about previously exposed vaccinees were limited because only six AZD1222 recipients were SARS-CoV-2 seropositive at baseline. The 56-69-year group was small, and its depth increase did not reach significance, likely because of low power.

Explained via the paper, the time point label denotes: baseline before first vaccination. Vaccinee samples were obtained from the UK trials COV001 and COV002, which included a single-blind randomized controlled phase 2/3 trial of AZD1222 (ChAdOx1 nCoV-19) in healthy adults. Trial participant PBMC samples were collected at day 0 and day 28 after the second dose for TCRbeta chain sequencing. The CDR3 regions of human TCRbeta chains were analyzed by immunosequencing. As for the authors' bioinformatics: Repertoire TCRs were checked for matches against a reference library of SARS-CoV-2-specific TCRs that had been generated using the MIRA antigen-specificity platform. Breadth meant the fraction of unique TCRs that were SARS-CoV-2-associated, whereas depth meant the fraction of total T cells that were SARS-CoV-2-associated. Using the MIRA data, every spike-specific TCR was mapped to the spike region that the TCR reacted to and assigned to either a CD4 or a CD8 class. Log10-transformed breadth and depth values were compared by one-way ANOVA with Sidak's multiple comparisons tests. Not all clones reach the TCRdb copy of this immuneACCESS table, which keeps in-frame sequences only. Checked studies attribute under half of the gap to unresolved V genes and leave the rest unexplained. That table furnishes V, J and clone size, whereas the DNA furnished D and trimming. The sample profile shows roughly 130,000 clones; approximately 85% of them were found once. Jointly, the top ten make up roughly 1.6% of the sample.

This clone was seen just once. What this receptor recognizes is not known. No per-base quality is available; no much larger clone lies one base away. This TCR came from an adult in good health. The sequence is built from TRBV14 and TRBJ1-2; 7 junctional bases match TRBD1. Here the sequenced sample was peripheral blood, taken on day 0 of AZD1222 vaccination. The DNA reads as follows: TGTGCCAGCAGCCAAGTTCTGGGACAGAACTATGGCTACACCTTC. Translation gives CASSQVLGQNYGYTF.